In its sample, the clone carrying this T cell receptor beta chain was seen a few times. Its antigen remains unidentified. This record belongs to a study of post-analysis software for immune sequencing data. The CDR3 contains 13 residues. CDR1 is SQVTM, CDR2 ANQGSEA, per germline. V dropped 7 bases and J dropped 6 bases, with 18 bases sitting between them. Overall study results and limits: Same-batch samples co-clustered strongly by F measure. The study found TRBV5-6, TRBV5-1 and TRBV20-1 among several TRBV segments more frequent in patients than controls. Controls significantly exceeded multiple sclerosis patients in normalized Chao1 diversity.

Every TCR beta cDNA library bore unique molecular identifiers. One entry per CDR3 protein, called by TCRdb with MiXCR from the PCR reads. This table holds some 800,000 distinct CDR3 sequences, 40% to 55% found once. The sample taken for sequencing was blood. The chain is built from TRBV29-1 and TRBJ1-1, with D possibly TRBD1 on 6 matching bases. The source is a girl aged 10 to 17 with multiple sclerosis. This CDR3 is CSDWTGQPAEAFF. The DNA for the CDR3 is TGCAGCGATTGGACGGGACAACCGGCTGAAGCTTTCTTT. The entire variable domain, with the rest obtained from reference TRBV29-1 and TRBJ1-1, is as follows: SAVISQKPSRDICQRGTSLTIQCQVDSQVTMMFWYRQQPGQSLTLIATANQGSEATYESGFVIDKFPISRPNLTFSTLTVSNMSPEDSSIYLCSDWTGQPAEAFFGQGTRLTVV.